A single sample gave rise to the 27 T cell receptor beta chains below, sequenced in a study of regulatory T cells in long-lasting Graves disease. This sample's time point: persistent/refractory GD, antithyroid drugs over 5 years with positive TRAb. PBMC-derived RNA was used for the TCR library. HTBI primers from iRepertoire and Arm-PCR of CDR3 regions yielded the TCR beta libraries. TCRdb reprocessed the multiplex PCR reads via MiXCR and lists one record per CDR3 protein. The table records a few hundred thousand distinct CDR3 sequences, roughly a fifth of them present only once. Material: peripheral blood mononuclear cells (PBMCs), obtained when the disease was refractory, from a patient treated with antithyroid drugs. The receptor set was obtained from a female donor with Graves disease.

This clonotype has ten or more counts. This chain connects TRBV15 to TRBJ2-7; 10 nucleotides line up with TRBD1. V was pared by 4 bases and J by 0 bases, with 6 bases of the junction left unmatched. Germline lookup yields CDR1 LNHNV and CDR2 YYDKDF (reference sequence). This CDR3 spans 16 amino acids. CDR3 amino acids: CATSIGGTGVSYEQYF. CDR3 sequence (DNA): TGTGCCACCAGCATCGGCGGGACAGGGGTCTCCTACGAGCAGTACTTC.

This clonotype has at least ten counts. V is TRBV27 and J is TRBJ2-5, with 7 bases that match TRBD1. Trimming took 3 bases from V and 4 from J; bases not matched to a gene: 8. Germline CDR1 MNHEY, CDR2 SMNVEV (reference sequence). The CDR3 contains 15 residues. The CDR3: CASSFTGVSGETQYF. The CDR3 nucleotides read TGTGCCAGCAGTTTCACAGGGGTCTCCGGAGAGACCCAGTACTTC.

Concerning this clonotype: The junction does not match germline at one end; this may be a read error. The CDR3 reads CTSSLRREQYF. DNA for the CDR3: TGTACCAGCAGCTTGAGGCGGGAGCAGTACTTC. The chain uses TRBV13 and TRBJ2-7; D is unresolved. From germline, CDR1 is PRHDT and CDR2 FYEKMQ (reference sequence). The CDR3 runs to 11 residues.

This clonotype was seen repeatedly, ten times or more. V and J are TRBV5-4 and TRBJ2-5; TRBD2 matches 10 bases. Germline V gene data show CDR1 as SGHNT and CDR2 as YYREEE (reference sequence). Trimming at V came to 4 bases and at J to 5 bases, leaving 14 bases not matched to a gene. CDR3 length: 17 residues. The CDR3 sequence: CASSTGASGSVRETQYF. CDR3 DNA: TGTGCCAGCAGCACGGGAGCTAGCGGGAGTGTCAGGGAGACCCAGTACTTC.

This clonotype showed up many times. The gene calls are TRBV10-3 and TRBJ1-1; 8 bases line up with TRBD1. There are 18 residues in the CDR3. The V segment lost 0 bases and the J segment 0 bases; nucleotides outside the gene matches: 9. The germline V gene encodes CDR1 ENHRY and CDR2 SYGVKD. CDR3 loop: CAISESRDRPRMNTEAFF. CDR3 DNA sequence: TGTGCCATCAGTGAGTCCAGGGACAGGCCCAGGATGAACACTGAAGCTTTCTTT.

This clonotype has ten or more counts. V is TRBV5-1 and J is TRBJ2-2, with 7 bases fitting TRBD1. With V trimmed by 1 base and J by 0 bases, 6 bases remained unmatched. CDR1 is SGHRS, CDR2 YFSETQ, per germline. The CDR3 loop spans 17 amino acids. The CDR3 coding sequence is TGCGCCAGCAGCTTGTTAGGGGACAGCTCGAACACCGGGGAGCTGTTTTTT. Translation: CASSLLGDSSNTGELFF. The variable domain in full, with the rest retrieved from reference TRBV5-1 and TRBJ2-2, is KAGVTQTPRYLIKTRGQQVTLSCSPISGHRSVSWYQQTPGQGLQFLFEYFSETQRNKGNFPGRFSGRQFSNSRSEMNVSTLELGDSALYLCASSLLGDSSNTGELFFGEGSRLTVL.

This clonotype was counted between two and nine times. This chain uses TRBV6-1 with TRBJ1-1, with D perhaps matching TRBD1 (5 bases). Germline loops: CDR1 MNHNS, CDR2 SASEGT. The CDR3 consists of 15 residues. V was clipped by 4 bases and J by 5 bases, with 17 bases between them. Here the CDR3 DNA reads TGTGCCAGCAGTGCTTGGGCAGGGTCGGGGACTGAAGCTTTCTTT. Translation gives CASSAWAGSGTEAFF.

This clonotype was detected ten times or more. The chain combines TRBV11-2 with TRBJ2-7; no firm D call. There are 12 residues in the CDR3. V was pared by 4 bases and J by 0 bases, with 4 bases between. Germline CDR1 and CDR2: SGHAT and FQNNGV. The CDR3 DNA is TGTGCCAGCAGCTGGGGCTCCTACGAGCAGTACTTC. Its translation is CASSWGSYEQYF.

Many counts were recorded for this clonotype. V usage is TRBV20-1 and J usage is TRBJ2-5; maybe TRBD2 (6 bases). Germline CDR1 reads DFQATT; CDR2 reads SNEGSKA (reference sequence). CDR3 size: 14 residues. V gave up 2 bases and J gave up 5 bases, with 15 bases separating them. The DNA of the CDR3 is TGCAGTGCTAGAACTACCGGGACTCACGAGACCCAGTACTTC. Translation: CSARTTGTHETQYF.

On this clonotype: The junction and the germline gene differ at one end; a read error may be behind it. The chain recombines TRBV11-2 with TRBJ1-1, with D hard to call. This CDR3 has 18 amino acids. Germline V gene sequence: CDR1 SGHAT, CDR2 FQNNGV. CDR3 sequence (DNA): TGTGCCAGCAGCTTAGGCTGGGAGGCCCCTGTCGGAAACACTGAAGCTTCCTTT. Translated: CASSLGWEAPVGNTEASF.

This clonotype was seen many times. The rearrangement links TRBV11-1 to TRBJ2-5, with 8 bases that match TRBD1. Per the germline V gene, CDR1 is SGHAT and CDR2 is FQDESV (reference sequence). This CDR3 spans 15 amino acids. The junction had 11 bases not matched to a gene; V was cut back by 4 bases and J by 7 bases. CDR3 bases: TGTGCCAGCAGCTACAACTCCGGACAGGGAGGGACCCAGTACTTC. Translation gives CASSYNSGQGGTQYF.

This clonotype was counted many times. The chain uses TRBV7-2 and TRBJ1-1; 7 nucleotides line up with TRBD1. Trimming took 5 bases from V and 0 from J; bases not matched to a gene: 9. The CDR3 length is 16 residues. Germline V gene lookup returns CDR1 SGHTA and CDR2 FQGNSA. The CDR3 sequence is CASSVRDRVLNTEAFF. The CDR3 bases are TGTGCCAGCAGCGTCCGGGACAGAGTATTGAACACTGAAGCTTTCTTT.

This clonotype was seen only a few times. The rearrangement links TRBV6-1 to TRBJ2-7, with 8 bases that match TRBD1. With V trimmed by 6 bases and J by 2 bases, 6 bases remained unmatched. The CDR3 spans 14 residues. CDR1 MNHNS and CDR2 SASEGT come from the germline V gene. The CDR3, as DNA: TGTGCCAGCAGGGCTACAGGGGGAACCTACGAGCAGTACTTC. Residues: CASRATGGTYEQYF.

This clonotype was seen a few times. V usage is TRBV7-2 and J usage is TRBJ2-5; 11 nucleotides agree with TRBD2. Per germline, CDR1 SGHTA and CDR2 FQGNSA. V shed 4 bases, J shed 2 bases, and the junction held 12 bases outside the gene matches. The CDR3 runs 18 residues. This CDR3 is CASSCPEGASGGQETQYF. The CDR3 coding sequence is TGTGCCAGCAGCTGCCCGGAGGGGGCTAGCGGGGGGCAAGAGACCCAGTACTTC.

A note on this clonotype: A single base separates this from a much larger clone, so it may be a read error. For the CDR3, the DNA is TGTGCCAGCAGTTTAGTGGCAAATTCCTACGAGCAGTACTTC. Amino acids: CASSLVANSYEQYF. The rearrangement joins TRBV28 to TRBJ2-7, with D uncertain. Germline CDR1 reads MDHEN; CDR2 reads SYDVKM. This CDR3 is built from 14 residues. Trimming removed 2 bases at V and 1 base at J, with 9 bases between.

The J gene is TRBJ2-2, the V gene TRBV12-3 or TRBV12-4; the match to TRBD2 covers 7 bases. This CDR3 contains 14 residues. The ends lost 6 bases at V and 1 base at J; junction bases unmatched: 2. The DNA for the CDR3 is TGTGCCAGCAGGGAGCGGGAGAACACCGGGGAGCTGTTTTTT. Translation: CASRERENTGELFF.

This clonotype was seen once. This clone may be a read error of a much larger clone one base away. The missing conserved phenylalanine or tryptophan at the end of this CDR3 makes a read error likely. The V call is TRBV24-1, the J call TRBJ1-6; D might be TRBD1 (5 bases). V was clipped by 4 bases and J by 6 bases, with 15 bases between them. The CDR3 covers 16 residues. Germline-derived CDR1 and CDR2 are KGHDR and SFDVKD. The CDR3 nucleotides are TGTGCCACCAGTGACCCGGGACGAGGTGTTAATTCACCCCTCCACCTT. This gives the protein CATSDPGRGVNSPLHL.

This clonotype has more than one count but fewer than ten. The chain uses TRBV28 and TRBJ2-2, with 7 bases that match TRBD2. The CDR3 consists of 16 residues. Per the germline V gene, CDR1 is MDHEN and CDR2 is SYDVKM. V trimming: 4 bases; J trimming: 1 base; junction bases outside the gene matches: 6. In nucleotides, the CDR3 is TGTGCCAGCAGTTCTATTGGCGGGAGGAACACCGGGGAGCTGTTTTTT. Its protein is CASSSIGGRNTGELFF.

The CDR3 coding sequence is TGTGCCAGCAGTGAGGGGGCCGATAACTATGGCTACACCTTC. It yields the protein CASSEGADNYGYTF. The chain recombines TRBV7-2 with TRBJ1-2; 7 bases are a match to TRBD1. CDR3 length: 14 residues. The V and J ends lost 6 bases and 1 base, in that order; junction bases with no gene match: 5. Germline V lookup: CDR1 SGHTA, CDR2 FQGNSA.

This clonotype has only a few counts. The gene calls are TRBV29-1 and TRBJ2-5; 7 bases are shared with TRBD1. Looked up from germline, CDR1 is SQVTM and CDR2 is ANQGSEA. This CDR3 contains 13 residues. The V and J ends lost 7 bases and 4 bases, in that order; junction bases with no gene match: 9. The CDR3 here is CSAGLTGRETQYF. Written as DNA, the CDR3 is TGCAGCGCCGGCCTGACAGGGAGAGAGACCCAGTACTTC.

This chain uses TRBV9 with TRBJ1-6, with D unresolved. The CDR3 contains 14 residues. The ends were cut back, 5 bases at V and 7 bases at J, with 13 bases in the middle. Germline lookup yields CDR1 SGDLS and CDR2 YYNGEE. This CDR3 reads CASSTGSDNSPLHF. The CDR3 nucleotides are TGTGCCAGCAGTACCGGGTCAGACAATTCACCCCTCCACTTT.

This clonotype was counted only a few times. This chain links TRBV28 with TRBJ2-1, with D possibly being TRBD1 or TRBD2 (5 bases each). This CDR3 has 15 residues. Trimming stripped 2 bases from V and 2 bases from J, with 10 bases between. Per germline, CDR1 MDHEN and CDR2 SYDVKM. This CDR3 is CASSLLGTPYNEQFF. The CDR3, as DNA: TGTGCCAGCAGTTTACTAGGGACCCCCTACAATGAGCAGTTCTTC. The variable domain in full, completed from reference TRBV28 and TRBJ2-1, reads DVKVTQSSRYLVKRTGEKVFLECVQDMDHENMFWYRQDPGLGLRLIYFSYDVKMKEKGDIPEGYSVSREKKERFSLILESASTNQTSMYLCASSLLGTPYNEQFFGPGTRLTVL.

This clonotype has only a few counts. J is TRBJ1-2 and V is TRBV13; TRBD1 is a possible D gene (6 bases). Trimming stripped 3 bases from V and 4 bases from J, with 12 bases between. CDR3 size: 14 residues. Germline assignment: CDR1 PRHDT and CDR2 FYEKMQ (reference sequence). The CDR3 loop reads CASSFPGTSYGYTF. The DNA of the CDR3 is TGTGCCAGCAGCTTTCCCGGGACATCCTATGGCTACACCTTC.

A few counts support this clonotype. The V and J genes are TRBV6-5 and TRBJ1-6; maybe TRBD1 (5 bases). The CDR3 loop spans 16 amino acids. Germline-derived CDR1 and CDR2 are MNHEY and SVGAGI. V gave up 3 bases and J gave up 6 bases, with 15 bases separating them. The CDR3 DNA reads TGTGCCAGCAGTTATGGGGGAGGGAAGCCTAATTCACCCCTCCACTTT. Translated: CASSYGGGKPNSPLHF.

On this clonotype: The junction does not match germline at one end; this may be a read error. V gene TRBV20-1 combines with J gene TRBJ1-5, with D perhaps TRBD1 (5 bases). The CDR3 is made up of 14 amino acids. Germline assignment: CDR1 DFQATT and CDR2 SNEGSKA (reference sequence). The CDR3 region is CSAVQLGPSGPHHF. The CDR3 nucleotides read TGCAGTGCAGTGCAACTGGGACCGTCTGGGCCCCACCATTTT.

This clonotype has a handful of counts. The J gene is TRBJ2-5, the V gene TRBV4-1; 11 bases map to TRBD2. The V gene's germline CDR1 is MGHRA and CDR2 YSYEKL. The CDR3 runs to 18 residues. The J segment lost 2 bases and the V segment lost 3 bases, leaving 11 bases of the junction unmatched. The CDR3 nucleotides read TGCGCCAGCAGCCAGATGATAGCGGGAGGGTCTCCTCAAGAGACCCAGTACTTC. It specifies CASSQMIAGGSPQETQYF.

This clonotype was detected ten times or more. For the CDR3, the DNA is TGTGCCAGCAGCTTAAGCCGGGGCGGTGGAGGCTACACCTTC. It translates to CASSLSRGGGGYTF. The chain recombines TRBV7-2 with TRBJ1-2; possible D gene TRBD1, 5 bases. V was pared by 2 bases and J by 8 bases, with 15 bases between. This CDR3 contains 14 residues. The germline CDR1 and CDR2 sequences are SGHTA and FQGNSA.